This TCR beta chain emerged from a study of molecular identifiers for immune sequencing clone quantification. Study-wide points: Spiked Jurkat TCR RNA from one cell was reportedly detectable among one million naive cells. Sizes of clones that are highly expanded could be underestimated (if identical TCR molecules share a barcode).

Preparation of naive CD8 libraries involved roughly 20,000 to 1,000,000 sorted cells and 10%, 30% or 50% RNA. For bulk TCR libraries, previously described methods and listed TCR primers were used. Each CDR3 protein is one row after TCRdb ran MiXCR on the PCR reads. The table shows under 600,000 distinct CDR3 sequences, with 20% to 25% occurring only once. The ends were cut back, 2 bases at V and 3 bases at J, with 5 bases in the middle. The CDR3 totals 12 residues. In germline, CDR1 is MNHNY, CDR2 SVGAGI (reference sequence). This clonotype was found many times. The antigen remains undetermined. This sequence joins TRBV6-6 and TRBJ2-7; D not resolved. Sequenced material: naive CD8+ T cells from blood, with Jurkat cell RNA spiked in. Described subset: FACS-sorted CD8+CD4-CCR7+CD45RA+ naive T cells. This receptor was obtained from a human donor in good health. Some libraries in this study had Jurkat cell RNA spiked in. The DNA of the CDR3 is TGTGCCAGCAGTTACGACGGCTACGAGCAGTACTTC. Protein: CASSYDGYEQYF.